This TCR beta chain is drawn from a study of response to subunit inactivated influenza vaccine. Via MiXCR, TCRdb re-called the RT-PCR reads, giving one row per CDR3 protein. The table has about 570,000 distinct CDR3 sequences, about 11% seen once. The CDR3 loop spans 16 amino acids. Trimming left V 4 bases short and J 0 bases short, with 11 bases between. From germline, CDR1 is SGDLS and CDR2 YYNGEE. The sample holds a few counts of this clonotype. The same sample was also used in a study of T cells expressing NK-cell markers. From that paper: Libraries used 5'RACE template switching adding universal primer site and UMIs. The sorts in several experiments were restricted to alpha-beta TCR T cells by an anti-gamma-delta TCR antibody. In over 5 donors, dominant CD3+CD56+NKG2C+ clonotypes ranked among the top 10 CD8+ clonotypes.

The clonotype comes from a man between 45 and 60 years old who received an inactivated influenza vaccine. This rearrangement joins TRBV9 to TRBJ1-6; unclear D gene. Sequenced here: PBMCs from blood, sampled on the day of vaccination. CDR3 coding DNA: TGTGCCAGCAGCCCCGGTGGGAGCTCCTATAATTCACCCCTCCACTTT. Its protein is CASSPGGSSYNSPLHF.